The 32 T cell receptor beta chains in this list originate from one sample, sequenced in a study of blood T cell repertoires in COVID-19. Profiling relied on immunoSEQ multiplex PCR, and the TCRdb table lists in-frame clones only, not all of them. Here the sample spans approximately 180,000 clones, nearly 90% being singletons. Sequencing input: PBMCs or T cells enriched from blood (not recorded which). The receptor source for this set is a woman aged 40 to 55 with acute COVID-19.

This chain uses TRBV11-2 with TRBJ1-1; 9 bases agree with TRBD1. The trim removed 4 bases at V and 7 bases at J, leaving 10 bases unmatched. The CDR3 length is 15 residues. Germline V lookup: CDR1 SGHAT, CDR2 FQNNGV. Here the CDR3 reads CASSSRTGVMGEAFF. The CDR3 DNA reads TGTGCCAGCAGCTCAAGGACAGGGGTGATGGGTGAAGCTTTCTTT.

The CDR3, as DNA: TGCGCCAGCAGCCAACCGACAGATAGAGGAAACACCATATATTTT. Its translation: CASSQPTDRGNTIYF. The rearrangement joins TRBV4-1 to TRBJ1-3; D might be TRBD1 (5 bases). Germline-derived CDR1 and CDR2 are MGHRA and YSYEKL. This CDR3 has 15 residues. V was shortened by 2 bases and J by 4 bases, with 12 bases between the two germline ends.

V gene TRBV2 combines with J gene TRBJ2-5; perhaps TRBD1 as D (5 bases). Looked up from germline, CDR1 is SNHLY and CDR2 is FYNNEI. The V and J ends lost 4 bases and 3 bases respectively, with 15 bases between them. There are 15 residues in the CDR3. The CDR3 DNA follows: TGTGCCAGCAGTGCCAGGGCGATATTGGAAGAGACCCAGTACTTC. Translating gives CASSARAILEETQYF.

The chain employs TRBV30 and TRBJ2-3; 9 nucleotides match TRBD1. V lost 3 bases, J lost 1 base, and 2 bases stayed unmatched. Germline CDR1 reads GTSNPN; CDR2 reads SVGIG (reference sequence). This CDR3 has 14 amino acids. The CDR3 nucleotides read TGTGCCTGGAGGGACAGGGGCCGCACAGATACGCAGTATTTT. As protein: CAWRDRGRTDTQYF.

The rearrangement uses TRBV4-3 and TRBJ2-2; D unclear. V was shortened by 1 base and J by 1 base, with 7 bases between the two germline ends. Germline-derived CDR1 and CDR2 are LGHNA and YSLEER. The CDR3 totals 15 residues. CDR3 in amino acids: CASSQVSQNTGELFF. The CDR3 DNA sequence: TGCGCCAGCAGCCAAGTGTCCCAGAACACCGGGGAGCTGTTTTTT.

The V and J genes are TRBV12-5 and TRBJ2-2, with D hard to call. Trimming cost V 1 base and J 8 bases, with 8 bases left between them. This CDR3 is built from 13 residues. Per the germline V gene, CDR1 is LGHNT and CDR2 is FRNRAP. The CDR3 bases are TGTGCTAGTGGTTTGGCTCTAGGTGGGGAGCTGTTTTTT. It encodes CASGLALGGELFF.

The chain couples TRBV10-3 to TRBJ1-2, with a tentative D call TRBD1 (6 bases). Looked up from germline, CDR1 is ENHRY and CDR2 is SYGVKD. This CDR3 has 15 amino acids. Trimming stripped 6 bases from V and 0 bases from J, with 14 bases between. The DNA for the CDR3 is TGTGCCATCAGAGAAAGACAGGAAACTAACTATGGCTACACCTTC. Its translation is CAIRERQETNYGYTF.

This clone was observed a single time. The chain combines TRBV27 with TRBJ1-2; 7 bases line up with TRBD1. Germline CDR1 MNHEY, CDR2 SMNVEV (reference sequence). The CDR3 is 13 residues long. V shed 7 bases and J 6 bases; nucleotides not matched to a gene: 8. CDR3 sequence reads: CASTLDRAHGYTF. Written as DNA, the CDR3 is TGTGCCAGCACCCTAGACAGGGCGCATGGCTACACCTTC.

CDR3 coding DNA: TGCGCCAGCAGCCAAGGGCTGTACAGGCTCTCTAGGGGGACTGAAGCTTTCTTT. This translates into CASSQGLYRLSRGTEAFF. The chain links TRBV4-1 to TRBJ1-1, with D possibly TRBD1 on 6 matching bases. Germline CDR1 is MGHRA and CDR2 is YSYEKL. Trimming shortened V by 1 base and J by 5 bases, and 23 bases separated the two germline ends. This CDR3 has 18 residues.

V and J are TRBV12-3 or TRBV12-4 and TRBJ1-1, with D tentatively TRBD1 (5 bases). V was clipped by 6 bases and J by 1 base, with 9 bases between them. The CDR3 is made up of 13 amino acids. In nucleotides, the CDR3 is TGTGCCAGCAGCAAAACAGGGAACACTGAAGCTTTCTTT. This codes for CASSKTGNTEAFF.

The rearrangement uses TRBV29-1 and TRBJ1-1; possible D gene TRBD1, 6 bases. From germline, CDR1 is SQVTM and CDR2 ANQGSEA. Trimming shortened V by 3 bases and J by 1 base, and 9 bases separated the two germline ends. The CDR3 contains 13 residues. The CDR3 loop is CSVDLQGNTEAFF. The CDR3 nucleotides are TGCAGCGTTGACCTACAGGGGAACACTGAAGCTTTCTTT.

The V and J genes are TRBV28 and TRBJ2-4; TRBD2 aligns across 11 bases. CDR1 MDHEN and CDR2 SYDVKM come from the germline V gene. After removal of 6 bases from V and 3 bases from J, the junction contained 7 bases not matched to a gene. The CDR3 runs 16 residues. CDR3 nucleotides: TGTGCCAGCAGCGAGGTACTAGCGGGGGACAAAAACATTCAGTACTTC. Translating gives CASSEVLAGDKNIQYF.

CDR3 sequence reads: CATSAELNTEAFF. CDR3 nucleotides: TGTGCCACCAGCGCGGAGCTGAACACTGAAGCTTTCTTT. This rearrangement joins TRBV15 to TRBJ1-1, with D uncertain. Germline V gene data show CDR1 as LNHNV and CDR2 as YYDKDF (reference sequence). The CDR3 consists of 13 residues. V was pared by 5 bases and J by 0 bases, with 7 bases between.

The genes are TRBV7-2 and TRBJ1-1, with D tentatively TRBD1 (5 bases). CDR3 length: 15 amino acids. Germline-derived CDR1 and CDR2 are SGHTA and FQGNSA. V shed 3 bases and J shed 0 bases, with 11 bases lying between them. The chain's CDR3 is CASSLLTELNTEAFF. In DNA form, the CDR3 reads TGTGCCAGCAGCTTGCTGACAGAACTGAACACTGAAGCTTTCTTT.

The chain uses TRBV18 and TRBJ2-5, with D hard to call. Trimming cost V 2 bases and J 2 bases, with 6 bases left between them. There are 13 residues in the CDR3. The V gene's germline CDR1 is KGHSH and CDR2 LQKENI. The CDR3 DNA is TGTGCCAGCTCACCAGGCATACAAGAGACCCAGTACTTC. This gives the protein CASSPGIQETQYF.

The genes are TRBV7-2 and TRBJ2-7, with a tentative D call TRBD1 (5 bases). The ends were cut back, 5 bases at V and 5 bases at J, with 10 bases in the middle. The V gene's germline CDR1 is SGHTA and CDR2 FQGNSA. CDR3 length equals 12 residues. The chain's CDR3 is CASSLTRDEQYF. CDR3 DNA sequence: TGTGCCAGCAGCCTAACCAGGGACGAGCAGTACTTC.

The rearrangement links TRBV4-1 to TRBJ1-1; D possibly corresponds to TRBD1 (5 bases). Trimming removed 4 bases at V and 2 bases at J, with 14 bases between. Germline values: CDR1 MGHRA, CDR2 YSYEKL. The CDR3 runs 15 residues. CDR3 amino acids: CASSRSPGENTEAFF. The CDR3 bases are TGCGCCAGCAGCCGAAGCCCGGGGGAAAACACTGAAGCTTTCTTT.

The gene calls are TRBV5-5 and TRBJ2-1, with D tentatively TRBD1 (5 bases). The CDR3 covers 12 residues. Germline V lookup: CDR1 SGHKS, CDR2 YYEKEE (reference sequence). Trimming removed 1 base at V and 8 bases at J, with 7 bases between. CDR3 protein: CASSLFRDEQFF. Written as DNA, the CDR3 is TGTGCCAGCAGCTTGTTCAGGGATGAGCAGTTCTTC.

This rearrangement joins TRBV28 to TRBJ1-1; 7 bases agree with TRBD1. The germline V gene encodes CDR1 MDHEN and CDR2 SYDVKM. This CDR3 has 13 residues. V was clipped by 6 bases and J by 3 bases; unmatched bases: 4. CDR3 region: CASSSTGDTEAFF. In nucleotides, the CDR3 is TGTGCCAGCAGCTCAACAGGGGACACTGAAGCTTTCTTT.

The chain combines TRBV19 with TRBJ1-5; no definite D call. The CDR3 loop spans 12 amino acids. Trimming pared 5 bases from V and 4 bases from J, leaving 6 bases between. Looked up from germline, CDR1 is LNHDA and CDR2 is SQIVND (reference sequence). The chain's CDR3 is CASSVGNQPQHF. The DNA for the CDR3 is TGTGCCAGTAGTGTCGGGAATCAGCCCCAGCATTTT.

J is TRBJ2-5 and V is TRBV11-2; 9 bases agree with TRBD2. J gave up 3 bases and V 3 bases, and 14 bases lay outside the gene matches. The germline gives CDR1 SGHAT, CDR2 FQNNGV. The CDR3 has 18 residues. CDR3 sequence (DNA): TGTGCCAGCAGCTTGGGAGCTAGCGGGAAACCGAAGGAAGAGACCCAGTACTTC. Translation: CASSLGASGKPKEETQYF. The full variable domain, in which reference TRBV11-2 and TRBJ2-5 provide the parts outside the CDR3, is EAGVAQSPRYKIIEKRQSVAFWCNPISGHATLYWYQQILGQGPKLLIQFQNNGVVDDSQLPKDRFSAERLKGVDSTLKIQPAKLEDSAVYLCASSLGASGKPKEETQYFGPGTRLLVL.

This clone was seen a single time. The J gene is TRBJ1-1, the V gene TRBV7-3; 7 nucleotides line up with TRBD1. V gave up 5 bases and J gave up 2 bases; unmatched junction bases: 8. CDR3 size: 15 residues. The germline CDR1 and CDR2 sequences are SGHTA and FQGTGA. The DNA for the CDR3 is TGTGCCAGCAGCCCTCCGACAGGGACCAACACTGAAGCTTTCTTT. Residues: CASSPPTGTNTEAFF. The full variable domain, completed using reference TRBV7-3 and TRBJ1-1, is GAGVSQTPSNKVTEKGKYVELRCDPISGHTALYWYRQSLGQGPEFLIYFQGTGAADDSGLPNDRFFAVRPEGSVSTLKIQRTERGDSAVYLCASSPPTGTNTEAFFGQGTRLTVV.

This chain links TRBV12-3 or TRBV12-4 with TRBJ2-7; no reliable D call. The V end lost 5 bases, the J end lost 3 bases, and 2 bases lay between the germline ends. The CDR3 has 10 amino acids. CDR3 bases: TGTGCCAGCAGTCGCTACGAGCAGTACTTC. Translating it yields CASSRYEQYF.

This chain joins TRBV29-1 and TRBJ2-2; weak D call: TRBD1 (5 bases). This CDR3 contains 12 residues. The V end lost 3 bases, the J end lost 4 bases, and 6 bases lay between the germline ends. Germline CDR1 reads SQVTM; CDR2 reads ANQGSEA. In DNA, the CDR3 is TGCAGCGTTGAGGGGCCCACCGGGGAGCTGTTTTTT. It codes for CSVEGPTGELFF.

The rearrangement uses TRBV5-1 and TRBJ2-7; no definite D call. Trimming cost V 4 bases and J 0 bases, with 8 bases left between them. Germline V gene lookup returns CDR1 SGHRS and CDR2 YFSETQ. This CDR3 region has 13 residues. The CDR3 DNA is TGCGCCAGCAGCCCCCTGAGCTCCTACGAGCAGTACTTC. Protein: CASSPLSSYEQYF.

The V call is TRBV20-1, the J call TRBJ2-7; 10 bases match TRBD2. Trimming at V came to 3 bases and at J to 1 base, leaving 0 bases not matched to a gene. CDR3 size: 13 residues. CDR1 and CDR2 (germline): DFQATT, SNEGSKA (reference sequence). The CDR3: CSASSGGSYEQYF. CDR3 coding DNA: TGCAGTGCTAGTAGCGGGGGGTCCTACGAGCAGTACTTC.

V gene TRBV4-1 combines with J gene TRBJ2-1, with 10 bases that match TRBD2. V lost 4 bases to trimming and J lost 4 bases; unmatched junction nucleotides: 13. Germline CDR1 MGHRA, CDR2 YSYEKL. This CDR3 is 18 amino acids long. The CDR3 region has the DNA TGCGCCAGCAGCCGAAAGGTGGCTAGCGGGGGACAATACAATGAGCAGTTCTTC. Protein: CASSRKVASGGQYNEQFF.

The V gene is TRBV5-1, the J gene TRBJ2-3, with D possibly being TRBD1 (6 bases). Germline loops: CDR1 SGHRS, CDR2 YFSETQ. CDR3 length: 15 amino acids. V was clipped by 1 base and J by 2 bases, with 11 bases between them. The CDR3 spells CASSLSYRDTDTQYF. DNA of the CDR3: TGCGCCAGCAGCTTGTCGTACAGGGACACAGATACGCAGTATTTT.

The gene calls are TRBV24-1 and TRBJ1-2, with D uncertain. The CDR3 is 12 amino acids. Trimming removed 2 bases at V and 3 bases at J, with 3 bases between. Germline CDR1 reads KGHDR; CDR2 reads SFDVKD. The CDR3 DNA follows: TGTGCCACCAGTGATTCATACTATGGCTACACCTTC. Translated: CATSDSYYGYTF.

This clone was detected only once. The V call is TRBV6-5, the J call TRBJ1-6, with D uncertain. This CDR3 is 14 amino acids long. V shed 10 bases and J shed 7 bases, with 17 bases lying between them. Germline V gives CDR1 MNHEY, CDR2 SVGAGI. The CDR3 nucleotides are TGTGCCATTCCCCACCGGGGTTTAAATTCACCCCTCCACTTT. Translation: CAIPHRGLNSPLHF.

This clone showed up just once. The chain recombines TRBV29-1 with TRBJ2-7, with 7 bases matching TRBD2. The J segment lost 2 bases and the V segment lost 4 bases, leaving 2 bases of the junction unmatched. The CDR3 has 12 amino acids. CDR1 is SQVTM and CDR2 is ANQGSEA in the germline V gene. CDR3 in amino acids: CSVVGGAYEQYF. The CDR3 DNA follows: TGCAGCGTTGTTGGGGGGGCCTACGAGCAGTACTTC.

This clone was observed once. The chain couples TRBV19 to TRBJ2-1; 9 bases agree with TRBD1. Germline lookup yields CDR1 LNHDA and CDR2 SQIVND (reference sequence). V lost 1 base and J lost 2; bases outside the gene matches: 3. The CDR3 is 16 amino acids. CDR3 bases: TGTGCCAGTAGTATAGGACAGGGGGTTACCTACAATGAGCAGTTCTTC. The encoded protein is CASSIGQGVTYNEQFF.